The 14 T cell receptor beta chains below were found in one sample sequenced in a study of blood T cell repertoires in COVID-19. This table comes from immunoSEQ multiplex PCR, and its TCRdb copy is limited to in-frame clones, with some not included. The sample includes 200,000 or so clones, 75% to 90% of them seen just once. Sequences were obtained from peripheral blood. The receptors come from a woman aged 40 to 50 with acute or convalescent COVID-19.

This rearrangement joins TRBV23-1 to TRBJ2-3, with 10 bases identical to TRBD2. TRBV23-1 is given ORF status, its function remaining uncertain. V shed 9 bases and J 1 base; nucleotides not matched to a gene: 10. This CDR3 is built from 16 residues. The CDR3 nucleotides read TGCGCCAGTCAAGCCTATGGACTAGCGGGCACAGATACGCAGTATTTT. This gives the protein CASQAYGLAGTDTQYF.

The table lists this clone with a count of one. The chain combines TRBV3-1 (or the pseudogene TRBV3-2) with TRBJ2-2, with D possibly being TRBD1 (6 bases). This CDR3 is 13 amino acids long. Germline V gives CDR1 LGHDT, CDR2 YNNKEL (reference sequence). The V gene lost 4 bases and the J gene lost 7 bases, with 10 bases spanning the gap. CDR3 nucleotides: TGTGCCAGCAGCCCTAGGGGGTTCGGGGAGCTGTTTTTT. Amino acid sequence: CASSPRGFGELFF.

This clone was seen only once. CDR3 region: CASSPQGVTEAFF. The CDR3 coding sequence is TGTGCCAGCAGCCCCCAGGGGGTCACTGAAGCTTTCTTT. The chain uses TRBV11-2 and TRBJ1-1, with TRBD1 matching 7 bases. Looked up from germline, CDR1 is SGHAT and CDR2 is FQNNGV. The CDR3 totals 13 residues. J lost 4 bases, V lost 5 bases, and 4 bases had no gene match.

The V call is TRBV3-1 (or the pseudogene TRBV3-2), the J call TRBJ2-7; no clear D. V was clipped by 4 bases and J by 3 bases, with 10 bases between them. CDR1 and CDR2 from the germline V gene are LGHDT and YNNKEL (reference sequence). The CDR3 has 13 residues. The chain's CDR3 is CASSLPPHYEQYF. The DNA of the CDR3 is TGTGCCAGCAGCCTCCCCCCCCACTACGAGCAGTACTTC.

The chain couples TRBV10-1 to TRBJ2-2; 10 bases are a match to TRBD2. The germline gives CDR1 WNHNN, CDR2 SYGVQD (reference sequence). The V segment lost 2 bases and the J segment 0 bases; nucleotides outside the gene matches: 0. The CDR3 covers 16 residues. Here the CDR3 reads CASSEGLAANTGELFF. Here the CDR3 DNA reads TGCGCCAGCAGTGAGGGACTAGCGGCGAACACCGGGGAGCTGTTTTTT.

CDR3 coding DNA: TGTGCCAGCAGTGTCGGGACAGGAGACTACGAGCAGTACTTC. Translation: CASSVGTGDYEQYF. The J gene is TRBJ2-7, the V gene TRBV9, with 8 bases identical to TRBD1. V shed 5 bases and J 3 bases; nucleotides not matched to a gene: 7. Germline CDR1 reads SGDLS; CDR2 reads YYNGEE. CDR3 length: 14 amino acids. Full variable domain (rest looked up from reference TRBV9 and TRBJ2-7): DSGVTQTPKHLITATGQRVTLRCSPRSGDLSVYWYQQSLDQGLQFLIQYYNGEERAKGNILERFSAQQFPDLHSELNLSSLELGDSALYFCASSVGTGDYEQYFGPGTRLTVT.

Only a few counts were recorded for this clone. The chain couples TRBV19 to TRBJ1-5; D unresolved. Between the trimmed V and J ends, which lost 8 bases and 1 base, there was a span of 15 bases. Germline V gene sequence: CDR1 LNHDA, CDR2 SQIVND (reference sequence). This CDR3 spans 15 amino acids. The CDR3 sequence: CASHTAELSNQPQHF. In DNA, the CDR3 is TGTGCCAGTCATACCGCGGAACTGAGCAATCAGCCCCAGCATTTT. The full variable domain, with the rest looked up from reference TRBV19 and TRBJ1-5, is DGGITQSPKYLFRKEGQNVTLSCEQNLNHDAMYWYRQDPGQGLRLIYYSQIVNDFQKGDIAEGYSVSREKKESFPLTVTSAQKNPTAFYLCASHTAELSNQPQHFGDGTRLSIL.

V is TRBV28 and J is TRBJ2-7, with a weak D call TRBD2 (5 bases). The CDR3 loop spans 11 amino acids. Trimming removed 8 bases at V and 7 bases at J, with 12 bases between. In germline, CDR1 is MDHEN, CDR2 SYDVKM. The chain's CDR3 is CASGGRREQYF. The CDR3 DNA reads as TGTGCCAGCGGAGGCAGGAGAGAGCAGTACTTC.

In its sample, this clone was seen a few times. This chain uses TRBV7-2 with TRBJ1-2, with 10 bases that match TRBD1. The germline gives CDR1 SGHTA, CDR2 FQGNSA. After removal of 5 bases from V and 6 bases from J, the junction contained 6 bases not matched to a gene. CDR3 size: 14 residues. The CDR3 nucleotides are TGTGCCAGCAGCCCCCGCGGGACAGGGGATGGCTACACCTTC. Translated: CASSPRGTGDGYTF. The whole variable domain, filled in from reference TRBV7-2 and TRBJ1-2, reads GAGVSQSPSNKVTEKGKDVELRCDPISGHTALYWYRQSLGQGLEFLIYFQGNSAPDKSGLPSDRFSAERTGGSVSTLTIQRTQQEDSAVYLCASSPRGTGDGYTFGSGTRLTVV.

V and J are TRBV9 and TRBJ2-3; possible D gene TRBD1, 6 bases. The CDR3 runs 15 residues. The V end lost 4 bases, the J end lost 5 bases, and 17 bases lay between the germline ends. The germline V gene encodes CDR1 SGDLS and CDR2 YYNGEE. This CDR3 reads CASSPRAGDIDTQYF. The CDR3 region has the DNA TGTGCCAGCAGCCCGAGGGCAGGGGATATAGATACGCAGTATTTT.

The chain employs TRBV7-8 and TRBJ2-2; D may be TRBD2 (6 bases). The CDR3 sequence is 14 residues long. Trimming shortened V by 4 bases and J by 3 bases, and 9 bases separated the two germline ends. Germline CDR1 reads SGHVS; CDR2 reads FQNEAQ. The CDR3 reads CASSWRVDTGELFF. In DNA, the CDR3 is TGTGCCAGCAGCTGGAGGGTTGACACCGGGGAGCTGTTTTTT.

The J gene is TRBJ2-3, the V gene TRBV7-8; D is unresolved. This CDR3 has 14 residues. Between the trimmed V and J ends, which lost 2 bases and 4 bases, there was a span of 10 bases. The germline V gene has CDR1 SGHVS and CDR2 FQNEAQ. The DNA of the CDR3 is TGTGCCAGCAGCTTAACTCGCCGGTCAGATACGCAGTATTTT. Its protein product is CASSLTRRSDTQYF.

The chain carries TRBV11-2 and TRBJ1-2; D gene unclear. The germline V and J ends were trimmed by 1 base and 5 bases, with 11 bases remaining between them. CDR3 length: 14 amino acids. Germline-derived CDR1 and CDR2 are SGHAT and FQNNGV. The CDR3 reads CASSLVPGRYGYTF. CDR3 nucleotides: TGTGCCAGCAGCTTAGTTCCAGGAAGATATGGCTACACCTTC.

The CDR3: CASSPRDSHTDTQYF. CDR3 sequence (DNA): TGTGCCAGCAGTCCCCGGGACAGTCACACAGATACGCAGTATTTT. The chain combines TRBV6-5 with TRBJ2-3, with 7 bases identical to TRBD1. The CDR3 covers 15 residues. Germline V gives CDR1 MNHEY, CDR2 SVGAGI. With 5 bases clipped from V and 2 bases from J, the junction kept 7 bases outside the gene matches.